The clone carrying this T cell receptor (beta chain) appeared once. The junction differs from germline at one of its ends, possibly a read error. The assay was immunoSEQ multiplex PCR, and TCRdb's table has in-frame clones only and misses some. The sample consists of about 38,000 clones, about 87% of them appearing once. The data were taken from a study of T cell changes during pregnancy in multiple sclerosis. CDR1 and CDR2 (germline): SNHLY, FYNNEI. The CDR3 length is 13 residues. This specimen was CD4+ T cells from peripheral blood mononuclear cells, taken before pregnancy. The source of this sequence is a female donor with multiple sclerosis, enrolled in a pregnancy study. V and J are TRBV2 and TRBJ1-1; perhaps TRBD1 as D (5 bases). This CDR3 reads CASREATGGEAFF. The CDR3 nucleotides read TGTGCCAGCAGAGAAGCAACTGGGGGGGAAGCTTTCTTT.